The sequence of this TCR beta chain was determined in a study of CD8 T cells in ankylosing spondylitis. The V and J ends lost 6 bases and 5 bases respectively, with 6 bases between them. The CDR3 has 11 amino acids. This clonotype was observed a few times. The antigen is not known. Study results and caveats: There were earlier reports of some motif variants in reactive arthritis synovial fluid and blood. Among TCR beta sequences, a motif of several highly homologous variants appeared characteristic of ankylosing spondylitis blood.

In TCRdb, the 5' RACE reads were re-called with MiXCR into one record per CDR3 protein. The top ten hold approximately 0.93% of the sample, which has around 440,000 distinct CDR3 sequences, about 15% seen once. The chain links TRBV12-3 or TRBV12-4 to TRBJ2-3; D is unresolved. This TCR was sampled from a male donor with ankylosing spondylitis. The sequencing input was blood, either unsorted or a sorted T cell fraction (not recorded which). The CDR3 bases are TGTGCCAGCAGAACTTTAGATACGCAGTATTTT. It encodes CASRTLDTQYF.